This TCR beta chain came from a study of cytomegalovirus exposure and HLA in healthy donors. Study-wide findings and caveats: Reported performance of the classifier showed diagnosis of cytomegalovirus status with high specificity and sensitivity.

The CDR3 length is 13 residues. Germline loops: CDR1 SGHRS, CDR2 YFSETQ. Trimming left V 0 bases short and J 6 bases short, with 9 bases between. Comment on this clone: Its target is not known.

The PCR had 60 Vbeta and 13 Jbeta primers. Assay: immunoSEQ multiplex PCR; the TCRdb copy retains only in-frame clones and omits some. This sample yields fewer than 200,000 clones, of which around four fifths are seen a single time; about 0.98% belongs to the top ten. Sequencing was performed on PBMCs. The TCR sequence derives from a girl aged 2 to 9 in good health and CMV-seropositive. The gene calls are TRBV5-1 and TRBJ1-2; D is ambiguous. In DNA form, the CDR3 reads TGCGCCAGCAGCTTGGAGCGGGTGGATGGCTACACCTTC. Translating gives CASSLERVDGYTF. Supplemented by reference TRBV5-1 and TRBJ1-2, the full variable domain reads KAGVTQTPRYLIKTRGQQVTLSCSPISGHRSVSWYQQTPGQGLQFLFEYFSETQRNKGNFPGRFSGRQFSNSRSEMNVSTLELGDSALYLCASSLERVDGYTFGSGTRLTVV.